These T cell receptor beta chains were read from a single sample in a study of a mutant IDH1 vaccine in newly diagnosed glioma. Produced via immunoSEQ multiplex PCR; TCRdb's table is partial and in-frame only. The profile shows about 54,000 clones, more than 80% of them singletons. Sequenced here: PBMCs, sampled from a glioma patient treated with radiotherapy, temozolomide or both. All receptors derive from a man aged 18 to 29 with glioma. CDR3s include the opening cysteine and the closing phenylalanine or tryptophan. D genes are given only for firm matches. A row's size may be missing; if present it is once, few, many or a size class.

CDR3aa | CDR3nt | d_gene | j_gene | abundance | v_gene
CASSGGDSEVYEQYF | TGTGCCAGCAGCGGTGGGGACAGTGAGGTGTACGAGCAGTACTTC | TRBD1 | TRBJ2-7 | . | TRBV5-6
CAWSDGLGPYEQYF | TGTGCCTGGAGTGACGGACTAGGACCCTACGAGCAGTACTTC | TRBD2 | TRBJ2-7 | . | TRBV30
CASSTSGERGVRYGYTF | TGTGCCAGCAGCACATCAGGGGAGAGAGGGGTGAGGTATGGCTACACCTTC | . | TRBJ1-2 | . | TRBV7-9
CASRLPKDRGSYEQYF | TGTGCCAGCAGACTTCCTAAGGACAGGGGCTCCTACGAGCAGTACTTC | TRBD1 | TRBJ2-7 | once | TRBV2
CAISRLAGESYNEQFF | TGTGCCATCAGCCGACTAGCGGGAGAATCCTACAATGAGCAGTTCTTC | TRBD2 | TRBJ2-1 | . | TRBV10-3
CASSYSGRGTEAFF | TGTGCCAGCAGTTACTCAGGGAGGGGTACTGAAGCTTTCTTT | . | TRBJ1-1 | . | TRBV6-5
CASSNLAGGTYNEQFF | TGTGCCAGCAGCAATCTAGCGGGAGGAACCTACAATGAGCAGTTCTTC | TRBD2 | TRBJ2-1 | . | TRBV5-8
CASSPGPFYEQYF | TGCGCCAGCAGTCCTGGTCCCTTCTACGAGCAGTACTTC | . | TRBJ2-7 | once | TRBV10-2
CASSQDLGTRGRIIQYF | TGCGCCAGCAGCCAAGATTTAGGGACTAGGGGGCGTATAATTCAGTACTTC | . | TRBJ2-7 | . | TRBV4-3
CASSEQITGGGAFF | TGTGCCAGCAGTGAACAAATCACGGGCGGGGGAGCTTTCTTT | . | TRBJ1-1 | . | TRBV6-1
CASSLGTTTGELFF | TGTGCCAGCAGCTTAGGGACTACCACCGGGGAGCTGTTTTTT | . | TRBJ2-2 | . | TRBV7-2
CASSPEEGKLFF | TGTGCCAGCAGCCCGGAGGAGGGAAAACTGTTTTTT | . | TRBJ1-4 | few | TRBV4-2
CAATQGLGGEQYF | TGTGCCGCCACACAGGGGCTGGGTGGCGAGCAGTACTTC | TRBD1 | TRBJ2-7 | . | TRBV13
CAWWRGVTTSHYGYTF | TGTGCCTGGTGGAGAGGGGTAACCACCTCTCACTATGGCTACACCTTC | . | TRBJ1-2 | . | TRBV30
CAWSLGIWGNQPQHF | TGTGCCTGGAGTTTGGGCATCTGGGGGAATCAGCCCCAGCATTTT | . | TRBJ1-5 | . | TRBV30
CASSQGGVDTEAFF | TGCGCCAGCAGCCAGGGCGGGGTTGACACTGAAGCTTTCTTT | . | TRBJ1-1 | medium-sized | TRBV4-3
CASRSQVNTEAFF | TGTGCCAGCAGGTCACAGGTTAACACTGAAGCTTTCTTT | . | TRBJ1-1 | . | TRBV6-4
CASSLNVGSGNTIYF | TGTGCCAGCAGTTTAAACGTCGGGTCTGGAAACACCATATATTTT | . | TRBJ1-3 | . | TRBV6-5
CSGGQANTGELFF | TGCAGCGGGGGGCAGGCGAACACCGGGGAGCTGTTTTTT | . | TRBJ2-2 | . | TRBV29-1
CATIGTDTQYF | TGTGCCACCATCGGAACAGATACGCAGTATTTT | . | TRBJ2-3 | . | TRBV5-4
CASSSRDRDYEQYF | TGTGCCAGTAGTTCACGGGACAGGGACTACGAGCAGTACTTC | TRBD1 | TRBJ2-7 | . | TRBV19
CASSLAGRRAFF | TGTGCCAGCAGCTTAGCGGGCAGGAGAGCTTTCTTT | . | TRBJ1-1 | . | TRBV7-2
CASSLVFQGAHYGYTF | TGTGCCAGCAGCTTGGTCTTTCAGGGGGCCCACTATGGCTACACCTTC | TRBD1 | TRBJ1-2 | . | TRBV5-6
CASSDSPTMGGYYGYTF | TGTGCCAGCAGTGACTCACCGACAATGGGGGGGTACTATGGCTACACCTTC | . | TRBJ1-2 | . | TRBV6-4
CASSPQGDYGYTF | TGCGCCAGCAGCCCCCAGGGGGACTATGGCTACACCTTC | TRBD1 | TRBJ1-2 | . | TRBV10-2
CSATPLQSQHF | TGCAGTGCTACCCCTCTCCAGTCCCAGCATTTT | . | TRBJ1-5 | . | TRBV20-1
CASSLAGTYEQYF | TGCGCCAGCAGCTTGGCTGGGACCTACGAGCAGTACTTC | . | TRBJ2-7 | few | TRBV5-1
CAWSKGPGELFF | TGTGCCTGGAGTAAGGGGCCCGGGGAGCTGTTTTTT | . | TRBJ2-2 | . | TRBV30
CASSPASGGDHEQYF | TGTGCCAGCAGCCCAGCGAGCGGGGGGGATCACGAGCAGTACTTC | TRBD2 | TRBJ2-7 | . | TRBV5-6
CASSPWAGVTNEKLFF | TGCGCCAGCAGCCCCTGGGCAGGGGTAACTAATGAAAAACTGTTTTTT | . | TRBJ1-4 | . | TRBV5-1
CASSAGGVIYF | TGTGCCAGCAGTGCAGGCGGTGTCATATATTTT | . | TRBJ1-3 | few | TRBV6-1
CASSRRDSKTAWIAGNTIYF | TGTGCCAGCAGCAGGAGGGACAGTAAGACGGCGTGGATAGCTGGAAACACCATATATTTT | TRBD1 | TRBJ1-3 | few | TRBV9
CASSLVWGADFNTEAFF | TGCGCCAGCAGCTTGGTTTGGGGGGCGGATTTTAACACTGAAGCTTTCTTT | . | TRBJ1-1 | few | TRBV5-1
CASSAGTGGFNSPLHF | TGTGCCAGCAGTGCTGGGACGGGGGGATTTAATTCACCCCTCCACTTT | . | TRBJ1-6 | few | TRBV6-1
CASTTQETQYF | TGCGCCAGCACCACCCAAGAGACCCAGTACTTC | . | TRBJ2-5 | . | TRBV5-1
CARTTDPARVGHEQYF | TGTGCCCGCACAACCGATCCCGCCAGGGTTGGACACGAGCAGTACTTC | . | TRBJ2-7 | once | TRBV30
CAWSRLAGGYEQYF | TGTGCCTGGAGTCGACTAGCGGGAGGTTACGAGCAGTACTTC | TRBD2 | TRBJ2-7 | . | TRBV30
CAWSVTDTQYF | TGTGCCTGGAGTGTAACGGATACGCAGTATTTT | . | TRBJ2-3 | . | TRBV30
CASSSSTTNIQYF | TGTGCCAGCAGCTCCTCGACGACAAACATTCAGTACTTC | . | TRBJ2-4 | . | TRBV11-2
CASSVLTGELFF | TGTGCCAGCAGCGTTCTCACCGGGGAGCTGTTTTTT | . | TRBJ2-2 | . | TRBV27
CASTEARGRIVANYEQFF | TGTGCCAGCACCGAAGCCCGGGGGCGCATCGTGGCTAACTATGAGCAGTTCTTC | . | TRBJ2-1 | . | TRBV2
CASSFGTGTSEAFF | TGTGCCAGCAGTTTCGGGACAGGGACTTCTGAAGCTTTCTTT | TRBD1 | TRBJ1-1 | few | TRBV6-5
CASSLDRGRDGYTF | TGTGCCAGCAGTCTTGACAGAGGGCGGGATGGCTACACCTTC | . | TRBJ1-2 | . | TRBV6-1
CAWTPKTGIPYNEQFF | TGTGCCTGGACCCCGAAGACAGGGATCCCCTACAATGAGCAGTTCTTC | TRBD1 | TRBJ2-1 | . | TRBV30
CASSQVETGNYEQYF | TGCGCCAGCAGCCAAGTAGAGACAGGGAACTACGAGCAGTACTTC | TRBD1 | TRBJ2-7 | . | TRBV4-1